Listed here are 4 T cell receptor beta chains from one sample, sequenced in a study of T cells in localized non-small cell lung cancer. Sequenced by immunoSEQ multiplex PCR; TCRdb stores in-frame clones only, minus some. The table has 70,000 or so clones, about 88% seen once. The sample was peripheral blood, taken before any cancer treatment. The receptors were gathered from a female donor aged 60 or older with stage I lung adenocarcinoma.

The rearrangement joins TRBV7-3 to TRBJ2-7, with TRBD1 matching over 8 bases. Germline V CDR1 and CDR2: SGHTA, FQGTGA. Trimming cost V 2 bases and J 1 base; bases outside gene matches: 7. The CDR3 is made up of 16 amino acids. The CDR3 loop reads CASSLLRQGLSYEQYF. The CDR3, as DNA: TGTGCCAGCAGCTTATTACGACAGGGGCTATCCTACGAGCAGTACTTC.

This clone appeared a single time. This chain connects TRBV2 to TRBJ2-7; 8 nucleotides align to TRBD2. The V gene end was trimmed by 7 bases and the J gene end by 6 bases; junction bases not matched to a gene: 11. The CDR3 loop spans 14 amino acids. The V gene's germline CDR1 is SNHLY and CDR2 FYNNEI. DNA for the CDR3: TGTGCCAGCAACCCGCGGCTAGCGGGCGGCGAGCAGTACTTC. Translation gives CASNPRLAGGEQYF.

V and J are TRBV19 and TRBJ2-2, with 11 nucleotides matching TRBD2. Trimming took 5 bases from V and 4 from J; bases not matched to a gene: 6. The germline CDR1 and CDR2 sequences are LNHDA and SQIVND (reference sequence). The CDR3 extends over 16 amino acids. The CDR3 coding sequence is TGTGCCAGTAGTGGGATAGCGGGGGGGCGCACCGGGGAGCTGTTTTTT. This translates into CASSGIAGGRTGELFF.

The chain has TRBV9 and TRBJ1-2; possibly TRBD1 for D (6 bases). Germline lookup yields CDR1 SGDLS and CDR2 YYNGEE. The V end lost 0 bases, the J end lost 8 bases, and 14 bases lay between the germline ends. The CDR3 consists of 14 residues. This CDR3 reads CASSVGGGMWGYTF. For the CDR3, the DNA is TGTGCCAGCAGCGTAGGAGGGGGGATGTGGGGCTACACCTTC.